This T cell receptor beta chain was profiled in a study of long-term antiretroviral therapy in people with HIV. In the study overall: Collection dates of the earliest samples fall about a decade before the 2015 immediate-ART recommendation. Findings and caveats of the study: Post-ART, diversity grew, though it stayed under transplant donor control levels.

Every single participant having HIV got treatment inside the United States. Version v3.0 of the immunoSEQ assay ran at survey level. The method was immunoSEQ multiplex PCR; TCRdb's version includes in-frame clones alone and lacks a portion of them. The top ten clones hold approximately 15% of a sample with 27,000 or so clones, approximately 85% of them seen once. With regard to this clone: Its antigen is unknown.

The sequencing used unsorted PBMCs, collected 2.9 years after starting antiretroviral therapy. The sequence was collected from a man between 50 and 59 years old with HIV.

The CDR3 region has the DNA TGTGCCAGCAGTTACTCGAGGTCTCCCGGGGGTACGCAGTATTTT. Amino acids: CASSYSRSPGGTQYF. V is TRBV6-5 and J is TRBJ2-3, with D possibly TRBD2 on 6 matching bases. Trimming stripped 0 bases from V and 8 bases from J, with 15 bases between. Germline V gene lookup returns CDR1 MNHEY and CDR2 SVGAGI. This CDR3 contains 15 residues.